A selection of T cell receptor beta chains follows, all from one sample in a study of beta chain features in type 1 diabetes. The protocol was immunoSEQ multiplex PCR, while the TCRdb copy is restricted to in-frame clones and leaves out a portion. The sample consists of almost 350,000 clones, approximately 8% of them appearing once. The sequencing input was central memory CD4+ T cells from blood. These receptors all stem from a woman between 18 and 29 years old in good health. Each CDR3 is given with its conserved first and last residue. The order of the fields is V gene, D gene, J gene, clone size, CDR3 DNA, CDR3 protein. D genes are given only for firm matches. Expanded clones are given a class, and other clones once, few, many or no size at all.

TRBV4-2	.	TRBJ2-5	few	TGTGCCAGCAGCCAAGAAGTTCAGGGGCCAGAGACCCAGTACTTC	CASSQEVQGPETQYF
TRBV5-6	.	TRBJ2-3	.	TGTGCCAGCAGCTTGCGCCTAAGCACAGATACGCAGTATTTT	CASSLRLSTDTQYF
TRBV5-1	TRBD1	TRBJ2-7	few	TGCGCCAGCAGCGCGGGACAGGGCTCCTACGAGCAGTACTTC	CASSAGQGSYEQYF
TRBV7-2	.	TRBJ2-6	few	TGTGCCAGCAGCTTAGCGCCCAGGGGGGCTGGGGCCAACGTCCTGACTTTC	CASSLAPRGAGANVLTF
TRBV4-3	.	TRBJ1-2	.	TGCGCCAGCAGCCAAGCATTGGAATATGGCTACACCTTC	CASSQALEYGYTF
TRBV2	TRBD1	TRBJ1-4	few	TGTGCCAGCAGTGAAGCGACAGGGGGCGGAAATGAAAAACTGTTTTTT	CASSEATGGGNEKLFF
TRBV19	TRBD2	TRBJ2-7	.	TGTGCCAGCAGTAGGGGAGGGAACGAGCAGTACTTC	CASSRGGNEQYF
TRBV15	.	TRBJ2-5	few	TGTGCCACCAGCAGAGATACGTACTGGGAGACCCAGTACTTC	CATSRDTYWETQYF
TRBV28	TRBD2	TRBJ2-5	.	TGTGCCAGCAGTTTTTCAAGCGGGAGGGGAGAGACCCAGTACTTC	CASSFSSGRGETQYF
TRBV10-3	TRBD2	TRBJ2-7	.	TGTGCCACTGGACTAGCGGGAGCCTACGAGCAGTACTTC	CATGLAGAYEQYF
TRBV27	.	TRBJ1-2	.	TGTGCCAGCAGTCCGCGGGGAGGGGGGGGCGACTATGGCTACACCTTC	CASSPRGGGGDYGYTF
TRBV9	TRBD1	TRBJ2-7	.	TGTGCCAGCAGCACTACCGGGACAGGGGCCTACGAGCAGTACTTC	CASSTTGTGAYEQYF
TRBV5-4	.	TRBJ1-1	.	TGTGCCAGCAGCTTGGGTGGGGGGGCCACTGAAGCTTTCTTT	CASSLGGGATEAFF
TRBV18	.	TRBJ2-2	.	TGTGCCAGCTCAGGACAGCCCTCCGGGGAGCTGTTTTTT	CASSGQPSGELFF
TRBV7-3	.	TRBJ1-1	.	TGTGCCAGCAGCTTAAATCTGGACACTGAAGCTTTCTTT	CASSLNLDTEAFF
TRBV10-2	.	TRBJ2-1	.	TGCGCCAGCAGTGTTTGGACGGACAATGAGCAGTTCTTC	CASSVWTDNEQFF
TRBV7-9	.	TRBJ2-7	few	TGTGCCAGCAGCCTCACCCCCTACGAGCAGTACTTC	CASSLTPYEQYF
TRBV7-2	.	TRBJ2-2	.	TGTGCCAGCAGTAAGGACTACCGGGGGTCGGGGGAGCTGTTTTTT	CASSKDYRGSGELFF
TRBV6-6	TRBD2	TRBJ2-1	.	TGTGCCAGCACCCCCGGGACTACGGGATACAATGAGCAGTTCTTC	CASTPGTTGYNEQFF
TRBV6-1	TRBD1	TRBJ2-2	few	TGTGCCAGCAGCCTGAGGGACAGGAACACCGGGGAGCTGTTTTTT	CASSLRDRNTGELFF
TRBV4-1	TRBD1	TRBJ1-5	few	TGCGCCAGCAGCCAGGGGACAGTAAGCAATCAGCCCCAGCATTTT	CASSQGTVSNQPQHF
TRBV7-8	.	TRBJ2-1	few	TGTGCCAGCAGCTTAGATATGGGCACCGCTGAGCAGTTCTTC	CASSLDMGTAEQFF
TRBV5-1	TRBD2	TRBJ2-3	few	TGCGCCAGCAGCGGCGGAGCCGGGACTAGGGCAGATACGCAGTATTTT	CASSGGAGTRADTQYF
TRBV28	TRBD1	TRBJ2-1	few	TGTGCCAGCAGTCCGGGACAGGGTACTGAGCAGTTCTTC	CASSPGQGTEQFF
TRBV5-4	.	TRBJ2-3	few	TGCGCCAGCTCGAGGGGAGTTGGGACAGATACGCAGTATTTT	CASSRGVGTDTQYF
TRBV7-2	TRBD2	TRBJ2-5	.	TGTGCCAGCAGCTTGAGCGGGAGGGCCTGGGAGACCCAGTACTTC	CASSLSGRAWETQYF
TRBV28	TRBD1	TRBJ2-7	few	TGTGCCAGCAGTTCGGGACAGGGGGTCTACGAGCAGTACTTC	CASSSGQGVYEQYF
TRBV10-3	TRBD1	TRBJ1-5	.	TGTGCCAGCAGCGACAGGGGGAATCAGCCCCAGCATTTT	CASSDRGNQPQHF
TRBV19	TRBD1	TRBJ1-1	.	TGTGCCAGTAGGGACAGGGGGACAGACACTGAAGCTTTCTTT	CASRDRGTDTEAFF
TRBV7-2	.	TRBJ1-4	few	TGTGCCAGCAGCTTAGGGGACGCCTTTGGGGGAAAACTGTTTTTT	CASSLGDAFGGKLFF
TRBV6-5	.	TRBJ2-1	few	TGTGCCAGCAGTTACTCAAGTCCTACGGCTGAGCAGTTCTTC	CASSYSSPTAEQFF